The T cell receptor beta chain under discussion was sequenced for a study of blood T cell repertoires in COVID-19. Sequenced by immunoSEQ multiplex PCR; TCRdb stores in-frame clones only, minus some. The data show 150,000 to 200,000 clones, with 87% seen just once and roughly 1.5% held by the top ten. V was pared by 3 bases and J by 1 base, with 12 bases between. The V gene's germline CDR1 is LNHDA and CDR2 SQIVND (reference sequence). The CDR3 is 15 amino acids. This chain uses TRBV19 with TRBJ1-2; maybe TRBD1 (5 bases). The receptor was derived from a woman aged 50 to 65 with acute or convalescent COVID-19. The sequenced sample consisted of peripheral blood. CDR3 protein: CASSIGPGHNYGYTF. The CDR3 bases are TGTGCCAGTAGTATCGGGCCAGGGCATAACTATGGCTACACCTTC.